The rows below give T cell receptor beta chains drawn from one sample of a study of post-analysis software for immune sequencing data. MiXCR, run by TCRdb on the PCR reads, gives a single entry per CDR3 protein. The table includes about 570,000 distinct CDR3 sequences, around a third detected once. Sequencing used blood. These TCRs come from a girl aged 2-17 years with multiple sclerosis. Both conserved end residues are part of each CDR3. D genes are given only for firm matches. A clone size is listed for some rows: how often the clone was seen (once, few, many), or a class if it is expanded.

d_gene: TRBD1
len: 16
abundance: -
j_gene: TRBJ1-1
v_gene: TRBV6-5
CDR3aa: CASKKVRGQLNTEAFF
CDR3nt: TGTGCCAGCAAAAAAGTTCGGGGACAGCTGAACACTGAAGCTTTCTTT

d_gene: TRBD1
len: 15
abundance: -
j_gene: TRBJ2-7
v_gene: TRBV13
CDR3aa: CASTFRQGMTYEQYF
CDR3nt: TGTGCCAGCACCTTTCGACAGGGGATGACCTACGAGCAGTACTTC

d_gene: TRBD1
len: 16
abundance: -
j_gene: TRBJ2-3
v_gene: TRBV7-3
CDR3aa: CASSVGQGSNTDTQYF
CDR3nt: TGTGCCAGCAGCGTCGGACAGGGTTCGAACACAGATACGCAGTATTTT

d_gene: -
len: 15
abundance: -
j_gene: TRBJ1-1
v_gene: TRBV5-6
CDR3aa: CASSIGQTTNTEAFF
CDR3nt: TGTGCCAGCAGCATAGGACAGACAACTAACACTGAAGCTTTCTTT

d_gene: -
len: 15
abundance: few
j_gene: TRBJ2-1
v_gene: TRBV12-3/TRBV12-4
CDR3aa: CASTAGTTSYNEQFF
CDR3nt: TGTGCCAGCACCGCCGGGACAACATCCTACAATGAGCAGTTCTTC

d_gene: -
len: 15
abundance: -
j_gene: TRBJ1-2
v_gene: TRBV27
CDR3aa: CASSFLAGQNYGYTF
CDR3nt: TGTGCCAGCAGTTTCCTCGCAGGGCAGAACTATGGCTACACCTTC

d_gene: -
len: 13
abundance: once
j_gene: TRBJ1-1
v_gene: TRBV28
CDR3aa: CASMEGRSTEAFF
CDR3nt: TGTGCCAGCATGGAGGGTCGGAGCACTGAAGCTTTCTTT

d_gene: -
len: 13
abundance: -
j_gene: TRBJ1-5
v_gene: TRBV6-5
CDR3aa: CASSYAIDRPQHF
CDR3nt: TGTGCCAGCAGTTACGCGATTGACAGGCCCCAGCATTTT

d_gene: TRBD1
len: 15
abundance: many
j_gene: TRBJ2-7
v_gene: TRBV13
CDR3aa: CASSVTGTDPYEQYF
CDR3nt: TGTGCCAGCAGCGTCACCGGGACAGATCCCTACGAGCAGTACTTC

d_gene: -
len: 17
abundance: -
j_gene: TRBJ1-1
v_gene: TRBV7-3
CDR3aa: CASSLKGPALMNTEAFF
CDR3nt: TGTGCCAGCAGCTTAAAGGGGCCAGCGCTCATGAACACTGAAGCTTTCTTT

d_gene: TRBD1
len: 14
abundance: -
j_gene: TRBJ2-7
v_gene: TRBV5-1
CDR3aa: CASSYSTGGGEQYF
CDR3nt: TGCGCCAGCAGCTACTCGACAGGGGGCGGGGAGCAGTACTTC

d_gene: -
len: 13
abundance: few
j_gene: TRBJ2-5
v_gene: TRBV6-5
CDR3aa: CASKVLLGSEQYF
CDR3nt: TGTGCCAGCAAGGTACTGCTCGGGAGTGAGCAGTACTTC

d_gene: -
len: 17
abundance: -
j_gene: TRBJ1-4
v_gene: TRBV5-1
CDR3aa: CASSFDPGGTTNEKRFF
CDR3nt: TGCGCCAGCAGCTTTGACCCGGGAGGGACAACTAATGAAAAACGGTTTTTT

d_gene: -
len: 16
abundance: -
j_gene: TRBJ2-1
v_gene: TRBV29-1
CDR3aa: CSGHRAGDYLYNEQFF
CDR3nt: TGCAGCGGCCATCGGGCAGGGGATTATCTATACAATGAGCAGTTCTTC

d_gene: -
len: 14
abundance: -
j_gene: TRBJ2-4
v_gene: TRBV20-1
CDR3aa: CSARGSSAKNIQYF
CDR3nt: TGCAGTGCTAGGGGCAGTTCAGCCAAAAACATTCAGTACTTC

d_gene: -
len: 16
abundance: -
j_gene: TRBJ2-3
v_gene: TRBV11-2
CDR3aa: CASSPLQGSRTDTQYF
CDR3nt: TGTGCCAGCAGCCCCCTTCAGGGCAGCCGCACAGATACGCAGTATTTT

d_gene: -
len: 13
abundance: -
j_gene: TRBJ1-1
v_gene: TRBV9
CDR3aa: CASSVDGGTEAFF
CDR3nt: TGTGCCAGCAGCGTAGATGGGGGCACTGAAGCTTTCTTT

d_gene: TRBD1
len: 13
abundance: -
j_gene: TRBJ1-5
v_gene: TRBV29-1
CDR3aa: CSVGDRGYQPQHF
CDR3nt: TGCAGCGTAGGCGACAGGGGTTATCAGCCCCAGCATTTT

d_gene: -
len: 13
abundance: -
j_gene: TRBJ1-2
v_gene: TRBV5-5
CDR3aa: CASSSQGIYGYTF
CDR3nt: TGTGCCAGCAGTTCCCAGGGGATCTATGGCTACACCTTC

d_gene: TRBD1
len: 14
abundance: few
j_gene: TRBJ1-2
v_gene: TRBV6-5
CDR3aa: CASSRQGKNYGYTF
CDR3nt: TGTGCCAGCAGTCGACAGGGCAAGAACTATGGCTACACCTTC

d_gene: -
len: 17
abundance: few
j_gene: TRBJ1-1
v_gene: TRBV5-1
CDR3aa: CASSPVDGVAMNTEAFF
CDR3nt: TGCGCCAGCAGCCCCGTCGACGGGGTTGCCATGAACACTGAAGCTTTCTTT

d_gene: TRBD2
len: 16
abundance: -
j_gene: TRBJ2-5
v_gene: TRBV12-3/TRBV12-4
CDR3aa: CASSLVGGVAGETQYF
CDR3nt: TGTGCCAGCAGTTTGGTTGGGGGGGTGGCGGGGGAGACCCAGTACTTC

d_gene: TRBD1
len: 14
abundance: -
j_gene: TRBJ2-1
v_gene: TRBV25-1
CDR3aa: CASTQGQGNNEQFF
CDR3nt: TGTGCCAGCACCCAGGGACAGGGAAACAATGAGCAGTTCTTC

d_gene: -
len: 11
abundance: -
j_gene: TRBJ1-2
v_gene: TRBV18
CDR3aa: CASSLENGYTF
CDR3nt: TGTGCCAGCTCACTCGAAAACGGCTACACCTTC

d_gene: -
len: 13
abundance: few
j_gene: TRBJ1-2
v_gene: TRBV2
CDR3aa: CASRGNVAYGYTF
CDR3nt: TGTGCCAGCAGGGGGAACGTTGCTTATGGCTACACCTTC

d_gene: -
len: 13
abundance: -
j_gene: TRBJ2-7
v_gene: TRBV5-1
CDR3aa: CAGSLARSYEQYF
CDR3nt: TGCGCCGGCAGCTTGGCAAGGTCCTACGAGCAGTACTTC

d_gene: -
len: 12
abundance: -
j_gene: TRBJ1-5
v_gene: TRBV15
CDR3aa: CATREGTQPQHF
CDR3nt: TGTGCCACCAGAGAGGGAACTCAGCCCCAGCATTTT

d_gene: TRBD1
len: 18
abundance: few
j_gene: TRBJ1-1
v_gene: TRBV5-6
CDR3aa: CASSSVHRVDRVNTEAFF
CDR3nt: TGTGCCAGCAGCTCCGTCCATAGAGTGGACAGGGTTAACACTGAAGCTTTCTTT

d_gene: TRBD2
len: 16
abundance: many
j_gene: TRBJ2-3
v_gene: TRBV12-3/TRBV12-4
CDR3aa: CASSPGLAGGTDTQYF
CDR3nt: TGTGCCAGTAGCCCTGGACTAGCGGGGGGGACAGATACGCAGTATTTT

d_gene: -
len: 14
abundance: few
j_gene: TRBJ2-5
v_gene: TRBV11-2
CDR3aa: CASSVGLREETQYF
CDR3nt: TGTGCCAGCAGCGTGGGACTCCGGGAGGAGACCCAGTACTTC

d_gene: TRBD2
len: 14
abundance: many
j_gene: TRBJ2-5
v_gene: TRBV10-3
CDR3aa: CAISISGRGETQYF
CDR3nt: TGTGCCATCAGCATTAGCGGGCGAGGGGAGACCCAGTACTTC

d_gene: TRBD2
len: 14
abundance: few
j_gene: TRBJ2-5
v_gene: TRBV12-3/TRBV12-4
CDR3aa: CASSFASGTETQYF
CDR3nt: TGTGCCAGCAGTTTTGCTAGCGGAACGGAGACCCAGTACTTC

d_gene: -
len: 17
abundance: few
j_gene: TRBJ1-1
v_gene: TRBV20-1
CDR3aa: CSARDRVGDGRGTEAFF
CDR3nt: TGCAGTGCTAGAGATCGGGTAGGGGACGGCCGTGGCACTGAAGCTTTCTTT

d_gene: TRBD2
len: 15
abundance: few
j_gene: TRBJ2-7
v_gene: TRBV20-1
CDR3aa: CSASGTSGGAYEQYF
CDR3nt: TGCAGTGCTTCCGGGACTAGCGGTGGCGCCTACGAGCAGTACTTC

d_gene: -
len: 13
abundance: -
j_gene: TRBJ1-5
v_gene: TRBV5-1
CDR3aa: CASSFGQNQPQHF
CDR3nt: TGCGCCAGCAGCTTCGGGCAGAATCAGCCCCAGCATTTT

d_gene: -
len: 11
abundance: -
j_gene: TRBJ1-1
v_gene: TRBV29-1
CDR3aa: CSASRLAEAFF
CDR3nt: TGCAGCGCCTCTCGGCTGGCTGAAGCTTTCTTT

d_gene: -
len: 16
abundance: -
j_gene: TRBJ1-5
v_gene: TRBV5-1
CDR3aa: CASSLGPANPGQPQHF
CDR3nt: TGCGCCAGCAGCTTGGGGCCCGCAAACCCGGGGCAGCCCCAGCATTTT

d_gene: TRBD1
len: 13
abundance: many
j_gene: TRBJ1-2
v_gene: TRBV7-6
CDR3aa: CASSSGTGGGYTF
CDR3nt: TGTGCCAGCAGCTCCGGGACAGGGGGCGGCTACACCTTC

d_gene: -
len: 15
abundance: -
j_gene: TRBJ1-2
v_gene: TRBV29-1
CDR3aa: CSVDMTSRGEDGYTF
CDR3nt: TGCAGCGTGGACATGACCAGTAGGGGCGAGGATGGCTACACCTTC

d_gene: -
len: 13
abundance: -
j_gene: TRBJ1-1
v_gene: TRBV10-3
CDR3aa: CAISESGRRTAFF
CDR3nt: TGTGCCATCAGTGAGTCTGGTAGGCGGACAGCTTTCTTT

d_gene: TRBD2
len: 18
abundance: -
j_gene: TRBJ2-1
v_gene: TRBV11-2
CDR3aa: CASSQQGLAGEPYNEQFF
CDR3nt: TGTGCCAGCAGCCAGCAGGGACTAGCGGGGGAACCCTACAATGAGCAGTTCTTC

d_gene: TRBD2
len: 15
abundance: -
j_gene: TRBJ2-3
v_gene: TRBV29-1
CDR3aa: CSVRAGRDRTDTQYF
CDR3nt: TGCAGCGTCCGGGCAGGGAGGGATCGAACAGATACGCAGTATTTT

d_gene: -
len: 14
abundance: -
j_gene: TRBJ2-5
v_gene: TRBV5-1
CDR3aa: CASSLEAGWETQYF
CDR3nt: TGCGCCAGCAGCTTGGAGGCAGGCTGGGAGACCCAGTACTTC

d_gene: TRBD2
len: 16
abundance: few
j_gene: TRBJ2-1
v_gene: TRBV24-1
CDR3aa: CATSDSSGGASNEQFF
CDR3nt: TGTGCCACCAGTGATTCTAGCGGGGGGGCCAGCAATGAGCAGTTCTTC

d_gene: -
len: 14
abundance: few
j_gene: TRBJ1-5
v_gene: TRBV20-1
CDR3aa: CSAPRFSRGQPQHF
CDR3nt: TGCAGTGCTCCCAGGTTTTCGAGGGGTCAGCCCCAGCATTTT

d_gene: TRBD1
len: 11
abundance: -
j_gene: TRBJ2-1
v_gene: TRBV20-1
CDR3aa: CSAPWTGWKFF
CDR3nt: TGCAGTGCTCCCTGGACAGGGTGGAAGTTCTTC

d_gene: -
len: 15
abundance: -
j_gene: TRBJ1-4
v_gene: TRBV25-1
CDR3aa: CASSRGRATNEKLFF
CDR3nt: TGTGCCAGCAGTCGGGGCAGGGCAACTAATGAAAAACTGTTTTTT

d_gene: -
len: 13
abundance: few
j_gene: TRBJ2-4
v_gene: TRBV3-1
CDR3aa: CASSRGGVDIQYF
CDR3nt: TGTGCCAGCAGCCGCGGTGGGGTAGACATTCAGTACTTC

d_gene: TRBD1
len: 14
abundance: -
j_gene: TRBJ1-3
v_gene: TRBV10-3
CDR3aa: CAIRGTGNQNTIYF
CDR3nt: TGTGCCATCAGGGGGACAGGGAACCAAAACACCATATATTTT

d_gene: -
len: 15
abundance: -
j_gene: TRBJ1-1
v_gene: TRBV20-1
CDR3aa: CSARVAGALGTEAFF
CDR3nt: TGCAGTGCTAGAGTTGCGGGGGCGCTGGGGACTGAAGCTTTCTTT

d_gene: -
len: 15
abundance: -
j_gene: TRBJ1-4
v_gene: TRBV7-2
CDR3aa: CASSWGLSGGEKLFF
CDR3nt: TGTGCCAGCAGCTGGGGACTGTCGGGTGGAGAAAAACTGTTTTTT

d_gene: TRBD1
len: 16
abundance: few
j_gene: TRBJ1-5
v_gene: TRBV7-9
CDR3aa: CASSLEGAGRGQPQHF
CDR3nt: TGTGCCAGCAGCTTAGAGGGGGCAGGGCGCGGTCAGCCCCAGCATTTT

d_gene: TRBD2
len: 17
abundance: few
j_gene: TRBJ2-3
v_gene: TRBV3-1
CDR3aa: CASSQVAGPPRTDTQYF
CDR3nt: TGTGCCAGCAGCCAAGTAGCGGGGCCACCCCGCACAGATACGCAGTATTTT

d_gene: TRBD1
len: 18
abundance: -
j_gene: TRBJ1-1
v_gene: TRBV5-1
CDR3aa: CASSPNRDRGSRDTEAFF
CDR3nt: TGCGCCAGCAGCCCGAACCGGGACAGGGGGTCGCGCGACACTGAAGCTTTCTTT

d_gene: -
len: 16
abundance: -
j_gene: TRBJ2-5
v_gene: TRBV7-9
CDR3aa: CASSLGARTTQETQYF
CDR3nt: TGTGCCAGCAGCTTAGGGGCTAGAACAACCCAAGAGACCCAGTACTTC

d_gene: TRBD1
len: 16
abundance: few
j_gene: TRBJ1-1
v_gene: TRBV29-1
CDR3aa: CSVGGQGASTFTEAFF
CDR3nt: TGCAGCGTTGGGGGACAGGGGGCTTCGACTTTCACTGAAGCTTTCTTT

d_gene: -
len: 14
abundance: -
j_gene: TRBJ2-3
v_gene: TRBV11-1
CDR3aa: CASSPGGAGDTQYF
CDR3nt: TGTGCCAGCAGCCCCGGCGGGGCCGGGGATACGCAGTATTTT

d_gene: TRBD1
len: 14
abundance: -
j_gene: TRBJ1-1
v_gene: TRBV27
CDR3aa: CASSPGTGSIEAFF
CDR3nt: TGTGCCAGCAGTCCAGGGACAGGGAGTATTGAAGCTTTCTTT

d_gene: -
len: 15
abundance: -
j_gene: TRBJ2-7
v_gene: TRBV28
CDR3aa: CASETLQGTSYEQYF
CDR3nt: TGTGCCAGCGAGACCTTACAGGGCACCTCCTACGAGCAGTACTTC